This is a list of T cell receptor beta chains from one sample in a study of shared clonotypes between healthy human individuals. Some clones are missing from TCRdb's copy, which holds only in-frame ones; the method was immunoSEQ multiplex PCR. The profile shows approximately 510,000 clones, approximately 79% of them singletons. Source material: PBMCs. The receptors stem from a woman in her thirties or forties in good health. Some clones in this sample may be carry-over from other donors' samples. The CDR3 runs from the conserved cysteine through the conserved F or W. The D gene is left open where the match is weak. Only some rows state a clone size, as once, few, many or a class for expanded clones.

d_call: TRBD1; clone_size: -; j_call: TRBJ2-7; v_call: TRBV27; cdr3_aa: CASATSGQVYEQYF; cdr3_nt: TGTGCCAGCGCCACCTCGGGACAGGTTTACGAGCAGTACTTC
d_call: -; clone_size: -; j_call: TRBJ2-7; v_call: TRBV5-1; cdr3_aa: CASSLVDEQYF; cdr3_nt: TGCGCCAGCAGCTTGGTCGACGAGCAGTACTTC
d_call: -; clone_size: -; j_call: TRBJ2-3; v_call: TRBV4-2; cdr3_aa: CASSHVTLAGTDTQYF; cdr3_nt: TGTGCCAGCAGCCACGTAACACTAGCAGGCACAGATACGCAGTATTTT
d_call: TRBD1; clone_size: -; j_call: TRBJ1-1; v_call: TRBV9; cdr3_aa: CASSPGQGAAFF; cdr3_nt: TGTGCCAGCAGCCCCGGACAGGGGGCCGCTTTCTTT
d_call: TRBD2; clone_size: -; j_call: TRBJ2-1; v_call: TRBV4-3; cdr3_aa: CASSQDAGGPSYNEQFF; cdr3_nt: TGCGCCAGCAGCCAAGATGCGGGAGGGCCCTCCTACAATGAGCAGTTCTTC
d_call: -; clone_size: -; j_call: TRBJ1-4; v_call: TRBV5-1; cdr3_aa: CASSSPGATNEKLFF; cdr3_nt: TGCGCCAGCAGCTCCCCGGGAGCAACTAATGAAAAACTGTTTTTT
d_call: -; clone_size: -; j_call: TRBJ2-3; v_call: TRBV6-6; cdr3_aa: CASSPGGDTQYF; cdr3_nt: TGTGCCAGCAGCCCAGGGGGGGATACGCAGTATTTT
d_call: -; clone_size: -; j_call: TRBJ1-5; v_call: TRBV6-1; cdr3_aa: CASISTGGGQPQHF; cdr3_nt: TGTGCCAGCATATCGACAGGTGGTGGTCAGCCCCAGCATTTT
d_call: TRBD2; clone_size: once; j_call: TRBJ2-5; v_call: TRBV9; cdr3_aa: CASSEAGGPQETQYF; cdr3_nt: TGTGCCAGCAGCGAAGCGGGAGGGCCCCAAGAGACCCAGTACTTC
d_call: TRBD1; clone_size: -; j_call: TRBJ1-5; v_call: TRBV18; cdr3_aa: CASSPGTGTNQPQHF; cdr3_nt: TGTGCCAGCTCACCAGGGACAGGGACTAATCAGCCCCAGCATTTT
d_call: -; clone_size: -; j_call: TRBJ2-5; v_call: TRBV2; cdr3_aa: CASSTNGQETQYF; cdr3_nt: TGTGCCAGCAGCACGAACGGACAAGAGACCCAGTACTTC
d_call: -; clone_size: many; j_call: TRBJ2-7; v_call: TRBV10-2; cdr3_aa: CASGEWHYYEQYF; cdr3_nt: TGCGCCAGCGGTGAATGGCACTACTACGAGCAGTACTTC
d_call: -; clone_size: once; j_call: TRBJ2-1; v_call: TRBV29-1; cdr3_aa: CSVVGMREQFF; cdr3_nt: TGCAGCGTTGTTGGTATGCGTGAGCAGTTCTTC
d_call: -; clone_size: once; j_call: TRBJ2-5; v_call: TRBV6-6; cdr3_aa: CASTRQGRGDGQYF; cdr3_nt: TGTGCCAGCACCCGTCAGGGGCGCGGAGATGGCCAGTACTTC
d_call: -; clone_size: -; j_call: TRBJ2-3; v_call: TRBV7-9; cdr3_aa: CASSLEVDTQYF; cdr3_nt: TGTGCCAGCAGCTTAGAGGTGGATACGCAGTATTTT
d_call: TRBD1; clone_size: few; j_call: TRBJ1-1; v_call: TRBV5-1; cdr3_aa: CASSAGTGDTEAFF; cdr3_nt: TGCGCCAGCAGCGCGGGGACAGGGGACACTGAAGCTTTCTTT
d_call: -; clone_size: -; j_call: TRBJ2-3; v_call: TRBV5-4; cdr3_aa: CASSLVGITDTQYF; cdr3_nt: TGTGCCAGCAGCTTGGTTGGGATCACAGATACGCAGTATTTT
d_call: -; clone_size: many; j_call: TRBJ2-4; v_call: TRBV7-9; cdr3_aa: CASSLGMGAGDIQYF; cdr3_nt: TGTGCCAGCAGCTTAGGGATGGGGGCGGGGGACATTCAGTACTTC
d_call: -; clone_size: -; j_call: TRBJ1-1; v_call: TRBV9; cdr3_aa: CASSVDAEHTEAFF; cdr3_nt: TGTGCCAGCAGCGTAGACGCCGAACACACTGAAGCTTTCTTT
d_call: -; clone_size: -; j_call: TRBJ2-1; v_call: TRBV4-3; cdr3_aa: CASSQEGAGRYNEQFF; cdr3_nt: TGCGCCAGCAGCCAAGAGGGTGCGGGCCGATACAATGAGCAGTTCTTC
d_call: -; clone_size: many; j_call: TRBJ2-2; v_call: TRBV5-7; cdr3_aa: CASSLAWENTGELFF; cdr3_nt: TGTGCCAGCAGCTTGGCTTGGGAGAACACCGGGGAGCTGTTTTTT
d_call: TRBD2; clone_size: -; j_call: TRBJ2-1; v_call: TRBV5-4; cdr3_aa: CASSFGGLAGTYNEQFF; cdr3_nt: TGTGCCAGCAGCTTCGGGGGACTAGCGGGAACCTACAATGAGCAGTTCTTC
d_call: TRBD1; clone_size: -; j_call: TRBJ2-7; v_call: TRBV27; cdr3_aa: CASSKGQGPGEQYF; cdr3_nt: TGTGCCAGCAGTAAAGGACAGGGTCCGGGCGAGCAGTACTTC
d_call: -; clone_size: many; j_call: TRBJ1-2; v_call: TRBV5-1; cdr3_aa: CASSLEPGFGYTF; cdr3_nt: TGCGCCAGCAGCTTGGAGCCCGGGTTTGGCTACACCTTC
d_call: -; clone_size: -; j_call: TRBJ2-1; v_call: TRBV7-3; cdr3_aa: CASSLNLGNEQFF; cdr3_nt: TGTGCCAGCAGCTTAAATCTCGGCAATGAGCAGTTCTTC
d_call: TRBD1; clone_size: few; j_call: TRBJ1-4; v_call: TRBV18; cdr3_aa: CASSPTTTGYNEKLFF; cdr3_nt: TGTGCCAGCTCACCAACTACGACAGGGTATAATGAAAAACTGTTTTTT
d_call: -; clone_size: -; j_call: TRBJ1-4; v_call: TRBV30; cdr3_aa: CAWSQFEKLFF; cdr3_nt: TGTGCCTGGAGTCAGTTTGAAAAACTGTTTTTT
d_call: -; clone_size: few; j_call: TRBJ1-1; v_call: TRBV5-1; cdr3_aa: CASSSSPGMNTEAFF; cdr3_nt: TGCGCCAGCAGCTCGAGCCCGGGGATGAACACTGAAGCTTTCTTT
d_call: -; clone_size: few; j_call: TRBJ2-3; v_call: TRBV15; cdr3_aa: CATSRDLGNTDTQYF; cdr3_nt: TGTGCCACCAGCAGAGATCTGGGGAATACAGATACGCAGTATTTT
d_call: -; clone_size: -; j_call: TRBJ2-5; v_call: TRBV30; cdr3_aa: CAWSRGGDQETQYF; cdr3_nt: TGTGCCTGGAGCCGAGGGGGGGATCAAGAGACCCAGTACTTC
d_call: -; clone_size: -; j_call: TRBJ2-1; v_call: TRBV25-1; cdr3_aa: CASSELGGVIYNEQFF; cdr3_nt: TGTGCCAGCAGTGAATTGGGCGGGGTAATCTACAATGAGCAGTTCTTC
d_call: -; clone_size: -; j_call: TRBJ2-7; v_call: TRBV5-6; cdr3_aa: CASSLTGSHEQYF; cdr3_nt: TGTGCCAGCAGCTTGACAGGGAGCCACGAGCAGTACTTC
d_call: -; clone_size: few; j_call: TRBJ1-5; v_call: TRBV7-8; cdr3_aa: CASSLLAGLSNQPQHF; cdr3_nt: TGTGCCAGCAGCTTACTGGCGGGTCTTAGCAATCAGCCCCAGCATTTT
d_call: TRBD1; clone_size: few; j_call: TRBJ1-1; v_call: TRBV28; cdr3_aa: CASRQAQGQGNTEAFF; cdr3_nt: TGTGCCAGCAGGCAAGCACAGGGGCAGGGGAACACTGAAGCTTTCTTT
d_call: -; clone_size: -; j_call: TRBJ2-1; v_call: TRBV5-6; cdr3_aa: CASSLRRSYNEQFF; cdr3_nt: TGTGCCAGCAGCTTGCGGAGGTCCTACAATGAGCAGTTCTTC